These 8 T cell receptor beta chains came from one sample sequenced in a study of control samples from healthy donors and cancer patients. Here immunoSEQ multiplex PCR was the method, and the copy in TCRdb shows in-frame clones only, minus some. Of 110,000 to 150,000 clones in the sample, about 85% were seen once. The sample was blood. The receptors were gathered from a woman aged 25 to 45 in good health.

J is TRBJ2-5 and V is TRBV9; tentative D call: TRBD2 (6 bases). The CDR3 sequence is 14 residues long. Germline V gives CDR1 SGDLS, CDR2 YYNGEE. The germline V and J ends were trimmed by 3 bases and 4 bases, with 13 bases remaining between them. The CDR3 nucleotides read TGTGCCAGCAGCGGAGGCTTCGGGGGAGAGACCCAGTACTTC. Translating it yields CASSGGFGGETQYF.

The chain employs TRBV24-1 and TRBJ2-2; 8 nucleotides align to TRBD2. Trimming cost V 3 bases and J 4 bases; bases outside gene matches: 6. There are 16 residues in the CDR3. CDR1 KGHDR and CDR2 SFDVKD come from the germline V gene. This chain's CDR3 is CATSDPGRASTGELFF. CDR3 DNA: TGTGCCACCAGTGATCCCGGGAGGGCCAGCACCGGGGAGCTGTTTTTT.

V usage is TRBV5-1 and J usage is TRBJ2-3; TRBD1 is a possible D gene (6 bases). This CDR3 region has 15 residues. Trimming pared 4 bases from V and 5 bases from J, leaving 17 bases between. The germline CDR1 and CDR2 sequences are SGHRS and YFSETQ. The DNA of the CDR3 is TGCGCCAGCAGCGTCAGGGGAGATGGTGGAGATACGCAGTATTTT. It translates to CASSVRGDGGDTQYF.

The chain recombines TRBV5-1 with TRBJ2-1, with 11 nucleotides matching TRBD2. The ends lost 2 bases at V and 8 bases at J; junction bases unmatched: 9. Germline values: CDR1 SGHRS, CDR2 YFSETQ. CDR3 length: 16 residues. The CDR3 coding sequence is TGCGCCAGCAGCTTTAGCGGGAGGGGGGAAGTGGATGAGCAGTTCTTC. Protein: CASSFSGRGEVDEQFF.

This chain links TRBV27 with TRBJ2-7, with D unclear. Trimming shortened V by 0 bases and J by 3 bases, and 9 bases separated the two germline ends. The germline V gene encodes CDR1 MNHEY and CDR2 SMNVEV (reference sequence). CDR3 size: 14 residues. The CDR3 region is CASSLSGYNYEQYF. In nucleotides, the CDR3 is TGTGCCAGCAGTTTATCGGGCTACAACTACGAGCAGTACTTC.

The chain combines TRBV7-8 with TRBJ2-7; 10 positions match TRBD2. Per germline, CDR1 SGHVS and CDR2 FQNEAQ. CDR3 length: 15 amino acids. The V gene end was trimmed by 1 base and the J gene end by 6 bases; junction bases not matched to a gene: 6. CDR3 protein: CASSLGLAGAGEQYF. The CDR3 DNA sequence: TGTGCCAGCAGCTTAGGGCTAGCGGGAGCCGGCGAGCAGTACTTC.

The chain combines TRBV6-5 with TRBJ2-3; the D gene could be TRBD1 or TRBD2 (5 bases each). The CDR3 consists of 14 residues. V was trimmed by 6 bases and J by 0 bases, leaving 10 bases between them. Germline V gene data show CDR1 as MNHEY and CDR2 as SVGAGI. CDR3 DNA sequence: TGTGCCAGCAGGGGGACCTATAGCACAGATACGCAGTATTTT. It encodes CASRGTYSTDTQYF.

The CDR3 bases are TGTGCCAGCAGTGGATACTCGACACCTACGAACACCGGGGAGCTGTTTTTT. Protein sequence: CASSGYSTPTNTGELFF. This rearrangement joins TRBV9 to TRBJ2-2; no firm D call. This CDR3 is built from 17 residues. Germline values: CDR1 SGDLS, CDR2 YYNGEE. Trimming cost V 5 bases and J 0 bases, with 17 bases left between them.